What follows are 29 T cell receptor beta chains derived from one specimen sequenced in a study of response to subunit inactivated influenza vaccine (dated by TCRdb to about 2018). The library was made by RT-PCR. TCRdb shows the sequencer as Illumina HiSeq 2500. The public reads were run again by TCRdb, first through fastp at Q25 and then through MiXCR, and only productive beta chains were kept. Identical CDR3 protein sequences are pooled into one entry, listed with their most common genes and DNA. Across this sample there are 150,000 to 200,000 distinct CDR3 sequences, with around 10% seen only once. Roughly a third of the sample is in the top ten clones. This sample comprised CD8+ T cells sorted from PBMCs, obtained less than 30 months after vaccination. The source is a man aged 50 to 75 who received an inactivated influenza vaccine. Donor details come from another sample of the same person, matched by shared clones.

This clonotype has a count of ten or more. This rearrangement joins TRBV6-1 to TRBJ2-3; 9 nucleotides match TRBD2. V was clipped by 5 bases and J by 1 base; unmatched bases: 7. Germline CDR1 is MNHNS and CDR2 is SASEGT. The CDR3 spans 16 residues. The CDR3 region is CASSITSSGGTDTQYF. Written as DNA, the CDR3 is TGTGCCAGCAGTATTACCTCTAGCGGGGGCACAGATACGCAGTATTTT.

The rearrangement joins TRBV12-3 or TRBV12-4 to TRBJ2-5; D could derive from TRBD1 or TRBD2 (5 bases each). The V and J ends lost 4 bases and 5 bases respectively, with 17 bases between them. There are 15 residues in the CDR3. CDR3 sequence reads: CASSSPSGPGETQYF. The DNA of the CDR3 is TGTGCCAGCAGTTCGCCCTCGGGACCTGGGGAGACCCAGTACTTC.

This clonotype appeared a few times. The chain carries TRBV6-2 or TRBV6-3 and TRBJ2-4, with 7 bases identical to TRBD2. The CDR3 consists of 16 residues. The J segment lost 0 bases and the V segment lost 2 bases, leaving 4 bases of the junction unmatched. Looked up from germline, CDR1 is MNHEY and CDR2 is SVGEGT. CDR3 DNA sequence: TGTGCCAGCAGTTACCTAGCGGCATTAGCCAAAAACATTCAGTACTTC. It specifies CASSYLAALAKNIQYF.

The V and J genes are TRBV6-2 or TRBV6-3 and TRBJ2-7; no clear D gene. V was pared by 4 bases and J by 6 bases, with 10 bases between. Germline V gene sequence: CDR1 MNHEY, CDR2 SVGEGT. CDR3 length: 12 amino acids. In nucleotides, the CDR3 is TGTGCCAGCAGTTCAGCAAAACGCGAGCAGTACTTC. Translating gives CASSSAKREQYF.

The chain has TRBV24-1 and TRBJ2-3, with D possibly matching TRBD2 (6 bases). The V end lost 6 bases, the J end lost 0 bases, and 18 bases lay between the germline ends. The germline CDR1 and CDR2 sequences are KGHDR and SFDVKD. This CDR3 contains 17 residues. The CDR3 DNA is TGTGCCACCAGTCAATCCTACCTGGCGGGGAGCACAGATACGCAGTATTTT. Translation gives CATSQSYLAGSTDTQYF.

The J gene is TRBJ2-5, the V gene TRBV2, with 11 bases that match TRBD2. From germline, CDR1 is SNHLY and CDR2 FYNNEI. The CDR3 has 16 amino acids. With 4 bases clipped from V and 3 bases from J, the junction kept 7 bases outside the gene matches. In DNA form, the CDR3 reads TGTGCCAGCAGTGGTACCGGGACTAGCGGAGAAGAGACCCAGTACTTC. Residues: CASSGTGTSGEETQYF.

The rearrangement links TRBV29-1 to TRBJ2-2; 8 positions agree with TRBD2. After removal of 6 bases from V and 4 bases from J, the junction contained 7 bases not matched to a gene. From germline, CDR1 is SQVTM and CDR2 ANQGSEA. The CDR3 contains 14 residues. CDR3 DNA sequence: TGCAGCGTATTCGGGGGGGCGGCCACCGGGGAGCTGTTTTTT. This gives the protein CSVFGGAATGELFF.

This clonotype was observed at least ten times. The gene calls are TRBV12-3 or TRBV12-4 and TRBJ2-1; 9 bases align to TRBD2. Unmatched junction bases numbered 7, after V lost 3 bases and J lost 4 bases. The CDR3 length is 16 residues. This CDR3 is CASSFKAGGPYNEQFF. As DNA, the CDR3 is TGTGCCAGCAGTTTTAAAGCGGGGGGCCCTTACAATGAGCAGTTCTTC.

The CDR3 reads CASSSWGGVSGPNTGELFF. Here the CDR3 DNA reads TGTGCCAGCAGCTCCTGGGGAGGAGTAAGCGGACCGAACACCGGGGAGCTGTTTTTT. V is TRBV9 and J is TRBJ2-2, with D tentatively TRBD2 (6 bases). The CDR3 length is 19 residues. The ends were cut back, 4 bases at V and 0 bases at J, with 22 bases in the middle. Germline CDR1 and CDR2: SGDLS and YYNGEE.

The chain couples TRBV5-1 to TRBJ2-3; the D gene is possibly TRBD1 (5 bases). This CDR3 has 14 amino acids. Germline-derived CDR1 and CDR2 are SGHRS and YFSETQ. Deletions cut 3 bases from V and 0 bases from J, with 8 bases between. The CDR3 is CASSWGGSTDTQYF. The CDR3 nucleotides are TGCGCCAGCAGCTGGGGCGGCAGCACAGATACGCAGTATTTT.

The chain joins TRBV10-2 to TRBJ2-6, with D unclear. CDR1 is WSHSY and CDR2 is SAAADI in the germline V gene. There are 12 residues in the CDR3. The V end was cut by 8 bases, the J end by 2 bases, with 4 bases between. In nucleotides, the CDR3 is TGCGCCAGCCTAACTGGGGCCAACGTCCTGACTTTC. Its translation: CASLTGANVLTF.

The V gene is TRBV4-2, the J gene TRBJ2-4, with 7 bases that match TRBD2. V shed 0 bases, J shed 7 bases, and the junction held 12 bases outside the gene matches. Per germline, CDR1 LGHNA and CDR2 YNFKEQ. The CDR3 contains 17 residues. CDR3 DNA sequence: TGTGCCAGCAGCCAAGAGGAAACTAGCGTTAAAAGGAACATTCAGTACTTC. Residues: CASSQEETSVKRNIQYF.

A single count supports this clonotype. The chain recombines TRBV4-2 with TRBJ1-1, with D possibly being TRBD1 (5 bases). CDR1 is LGHNA, CDR2 YNFKEQ, per germline. CDR3 size: 14 residues. V was shortened by 4 bases and J by 11 bases, with 20 bases between the two germline ends. The CDR3 coding sequence is TGTGCCAGCAGCCGCGAGTGGACTCAAGGGGAGGCTTTCTTT. Amino acids: CASSREWTQGEAFF.

This clonotype was seen a few times. J is TRBJ1-2 and V is TRBV6-2 or TRBV6-3; D is unclear. V was clipped by 2 bases and J by 5 bases, with 9 bases between them. In germline, CDR1 is MNHEY, CDR2 SVGEGT. This CDR3 region has 13 residues. CDR3 in DNA: TGTGCCAGCAGTTACCCCACAGAGTATGGCTACACCTTC. Its protein product is CASSYPTEYGYTF.

The J gene is TRBJ2-1, the V gene TRBV2, with D possibly being TRBD1 (5 bases). Germline lookup yields CDR1 SNHLY and CDR2 FYNNEI. V was trimmed by 4 bases and J by 1 base, leaving 14 bases between them. The CDR3 extends over 16 amino acids. The CDR3 coding sequence is TGTGCCAGCAGTGGACCCCCGGCAGGGTCCTACAATGAGCAGTTCTTC. Translation: CASSGPPAGSYNEQFF.

This clonotype occurred a few times. The rearrangement links TRBV12-3 or TRBV12-4 to TRBJ2-5; 11 nucleotides agree with TRBD2. This CDR3 is built from 16 residues. The junction had 7 bases not matched to a gene; V was cut back by 6 bases and J by 1 base. The CDR3 bases are TGTGCCAGCAGCCTTGGGACTAGCGGAGCCCAAGAGACCCAGTACTTC. Amino acids: CASSLGTSGAQETQYF.

This clonotype was counted many times. This sequence joins TRBV13 and TRBJ2-7; 12 bases fit TRBD2. The germline CDR1 and CDR2 sequences are PRHDT and FYEKMQ (reference sequence). The ends lost 2 bases at V and 6 bases at J; junction bases unmatched: 14. CDR3 length: 18 amino acids. This CDR3 is CASSLKVSWTSGDLEQYF. CDR3 coding DNA: TGTGCCAGCAGCTTAAAAGTCTCGTGGACTAGCGGGGATCTCGAGCAGTACTTC.

This rearrangement joins TRBV20-1 to TRBJ2-7; the match to TRBD1 covers 7 bases. V dropped 6 bases and J dropped 3; count of bases not matched to a gene: 11. The CDR3 runs to 14 residues. Germline V gene sequence: CDR1 DFQATT, CDR2 SNEGSKA (reference sequence). This chain's CDR3 is CSAQLGQGDYEQYF. CDR3 sequence (DNA): TGCAGTGCCCAGCTTGGGCAGGGGGACTACGAGCAGTACTTC.

V and J are TRBV7-9 and TRBJ1-1; D is ambiguous. The CDR3 sequence is 13 residues long. The germline CDR1 and CDR2 sequences are SEHNR and FQNEAQ (reference sequence). The germline V and J ends were trimmed by 1 base and 4 bases, with 7 bases remaining between them. The CDR3 sequence is CASSLGFVTEAFF. CDR3 bases: TGTGCCAGCAGCTTAGGGTTTGTCACTGAAGCTTTCTTT.

This clonotype appeared many times. The CDR3 region has the DNA TGTGCCAGCAGCCCATTTAGCGGGATGAACACAGATACGCAGTATTTT. As protein: CASSPFSGMNTDTQYF. The chain carries TRBV14 and TRBJ2-3; 8 bases are shared with TRBD2. Germline assignment: CDR1 SGHDN and CDR2 FVKESK. CDR3 length equals 16 residues. Germline trimming cut 4 bases from V and 2 bases from J; bases unmatched to any gene: 8.

The table lists this clonotype with a few counts. The chain links TRBV27 to TRBJ2-5; D is unclear. The length of the CDR3 is 12 residues. Germline V gene lookup returns CDR1 MNHEY and CDR2 SMNVEV (reference sequence). The ends were cut back, 5 bases at V and 5 bases at J, with 9 bases in the middle. The CDR3 DNA is TGTGCCAGCAGTGACCCATGGGAGACCCAGTACTTC. Encoded protein: CASSDPWETQYF.

This clonotype was seen many times. DNA of the CDR3: TGCGCCAGCAGCCAAGGACGTGACACCAACTCACCCCTCCACTTT. Protein: CASSQGRDTNSPLHF. This chain connects TRBV4-3 to TRBJ1-6; D is undetermined. The CDR3 covers 15 residues. V was clipped by 1 base and J by 10 bases, with 14 bases between them. Germline-derived CDR1 and CDR2 are LGHNA and YSLEER.

This clonotype was picked up a small number of times. The chain carries TRBV27 and TRBJ1-5; 7 bases are shared with TRBD1. CDR3 length equals 15 residues. Germline CDR1 MNHEY, CDR2 SMNVEV (reference sequence). V lost 5 bases to trimming and J lost 6 bases; unmatched junction nucleotides: 10. CDR3: CASSDTGVNRQPQHF. The CDR3 DNA is TGTGCCAGCAGTGATACAGGGGTCAATCGTCAGCCCCAGCATTTT.

The chain couples TRBV24-1 to TRBJ2-1; D gene ambiguous. The CDR3 loop spans 11 amino acids. Germline loops: CDR1 KGHDR, CDR2 SFDVKD. The germline V and J ends were trimmed by 2 bases and 8 bases, with 3 bases remaining between them. CDR3 nucleotide sequence: TGTGCCACCAGTGATTCGGATGAGCAGTTCTTC. It translates to CATSDSDEQFF.

This clonotype was detected a few times. The gene calls are TRBV6-2 or TRBV6-3 and TRBJ2-2; D gene unclear. There are 14 residues in the CDR3. V shed 10 bases and J shed 0 bases, with 12 bases lying between them. Germline values: CDR1 MNHEY, CDR2 SVGEGT. The CDR3 loop reads CATLDTTNTGELFF. CDR3 in DNA: TGTGCCACCCTGGATACGACGAACACCGGGGAGCTGTTTTTT.

This clonotype turned up a few times. The chain recombines TRBV28 with TRBJ2-1; D not resolved. This CDR3 comprises 14 residues. V gave up 10 bases and J gave up 4 bases, with 17 bases separating them. Germline V lookup: CDR1 MDHEN, CDR2 SYDVKM. The CDR3: CATQRSEGYNEQFF. CDR3 sequence (DNA): TGTGCCACCCAGAGGAGCGAAGGGTACAATGAGCAGTTCTTC.

The V call is TRBV7-9, the J call TRBJ2-7; 7 nucleotides line up with TRBD1. The CDR3 has 16 amino acids. Germline V gene lookup returns CDR1 SEHNR and CDR2 FQNEAQ (reference sequence). The V segment lost 7 bases and the J segment 3 bases; nucleotides outside the gene matches: 15. As DNA, the CDR3 is TGTGCCAGCACCTTGTCGAGCGGACAGGTTCGCTACGAGCAGTACTTC. Residues: CASTLSSGQVRYEQYF.

This clonotype was observed a few times. J is TRBJ2-7 and V is TRBV14, with no clear D. Deletions cut 1 base from V and 5 bases from J, with 18 bases between. The CDR3 contains 16 residues. Germline V gene lookup returns CDR1 SGHDN and CDR2 FVKESK. CDR3 nucleotides: TGTGCCAGCAGCCAAGGGCTGGGCAATCCCCTCCACGAGCAGTACTTC. Translating it yields CASSQGLGNPLHEQYF.

This clonotype was counted many times. The chain has TRBV27 and TRBJ1-1, with 7 bases matching TRBD1. The CDR3 runs to 16 residues. V was clipped by 5 bases and J by 7 bases; unmatched bases: 16. Germline loops: CDR1 MNHEY, CDR2 SMNVEV (reference sequence). The CDR3 reads CASSHRGGGNTFEAFF. The CDR3 DNA reads TGTGCCAGCAGTCACAGGGGAGGCGGGAACACTTTTGAAGCTTTCTTT.